Below, one TCR beta chain is given with its context. The data originate from a study of blood T cell repertoires in COVID-19. Across the study: Donors in the United States, Italy and Spain gave samples during acute or convalescent COVID-19. Sample material is recorded as cDNA or gDNA derived from T cells, B-cell-depleted T cells, or PBMCs.

Study processing details: Estimation of nucleated cell counts was performed using reference gene primer amplification. Method: immunoSEQ multiplex PCR; TCRdb's copy keeps in-frame clones and lacks some. V, J and clone size derive from that table, while D and trimming were established from the DNA sequence. The repertoire has some 87,000 clones, around 80% of them found once; the top ten carry approximately 24%. V gave up 0 bases and J gave up 0 bases, with 6 bases separating them. CDR3 length: 15 residues. Per germline, CDR1 SGHRS and CDR2 YFSETQ. The chain employs TRBV5-1 and TRBJ1-4; no clear D. The TCR was taken from a human donor in a cohort sampled during active COVID-19. Sequenced material: peripheral blood. This CDR3 reads CASSLGHATNEKLFF. The DNA of the CDR3 is TGCGCCAGCAGCTTGGGGCACGCAACTAATGAAAAACTGTTTTTT. Full variable domain (remainder filled in from reference TRBV5-1 and TRBJ1-4): KAGVTQTPRYLIKTRGQQVTLSCSPISGHRSVSWYQQTPGQGLQFLFEYFSETQRNKGNFPGRFSGRQFSNSRSEMNVSTLELGDSALYLCASSLGHATNEKLFFGSGTQLSVL.